A single sample gave rise to the 30 T cell receptor beta chains below, sequenced in a study of blood T cell repertoires in COVID-19. The protocol was immunoSEQ multiplex PCR, while the TCRdb copy is restricted to in-frame clones and leaves out a portion. The table shows some 400,000 clones, with nearly 90% occurring only once. Specimen: PBMCs or T cells enriched from blood (not recorded which). The source of these receptors is a woman younger than 45 who had recovered from COVID-19.

This sequence joins TRBV2 and TRBJ2-3, with D possibly matching TRBD1 (5 bases). Germline CDR1 SNHLY, CDR2 FYNNEI. Trimming removed 5 bases from V and 5 bases from J, with 8 bases in between. This CDR3 region has 12 residues. For the CDR3, the DNA is TGTGCCAGCAGTTCAGGGCTAGATACGCAGTATTTT. Translating gives CASSSGLDTQYF.

V usage is TRBV5-4 and J usage is TRBJ1-1; tentative D call: TRBD1 (6 bases). The CDR3 length is 14 residues. V dropped 3 bases and J dropped 4 bases, with 13 bases sitting between them. Germline CDR1 and CDR2: SGHNT and YYREEE (reference sequence). CDR3 sequence (DNA): TGTGCCAGCAGCTGGCGAGGGGGGGGCACTGAAGCTTTCTTT. Protein: CASSWRGGGTEAFF.

This chain joins TRBV19 and TRBJ1-6, with a weak D call TRBD1 (6 bases). Germline CDR1 reads LNHDA; CDR2 reads SQIVND (reference sequence). V dropped 4 bases and J dropped 6 bases, with 19 bases sitting between them. CDR3 length: 17 amino acids. In DNA form, the CDR3 reads TGTGCCAGTAGTAAGGCCAGGGGACCGCCGCTTAATTCACCCCTCCACTTT. It is translated as CASSKARGPPLNSPLHF.

The V call is TRBV30, the J call TRBJ1-1; 7 bases are a match to TRBD1. This CDR3 spans 14 amino acids. V gave up 5 bases and J gave up 0 bases; unmatched junction bases: 6. Germline V lookup: CDR1 GTSNPN, CDR2 SVGIG (reference sequence). The CDR3 sequence: CAWGGDSMNTEAFF. The DNA for the CDR3 is TGTGCCTGGGGAGGGGACAGTATGAACACTGAAGCTTTCTTT.

This chain connects TRBV19 to TRBJ1-6, with 10 bases identical to TRBD1. Germline CDR1 and CDR2: LNHDA and SQIVND (reference sequence). This CDR3 is 15 amino acids long. J gave up 9 bases and V 3 bases, and 5 bases lay outside the gene matches. The CDR3 here is CASSIRQGAGSPLHF. CDR3 DNA: TGTGCCAGTAGTATTCGACAGGGGGCAGGTTCACCCCTCCACTTT.

The chain joins TRBV6-5 to TRBJ1-2; a weak D match, TRBD1 (6 bases). V gave up 5 bases and J gave up 4 bases, with 11 bases separating them. This CDR3 comprises 13 residues. Germline assignment: CDR1 MNHEY and CDR2 SVGAGI. The CDR3 coding sequence is TGTGCCAGCAGTACAGGACAGATCTATGGCTACACCTTC. Its protein product is CASSTGQIYGYTF.

This clone came up a few times. At one of its ends the junction is not consistent with the germline gene, which may arise from a read error. The chain is built from TRBV4-2 and TRBJ1-3; the D is unclear. Germline assignment: CDR1 LGHNA and CDR2 YNFKEQ. CDR3 length equals 14 residues. CDR3 sequence: CASSQDAWWSQMFF. DNA for the CDR3: TGTGCCAGCAGCCAAGACGCGTGGTGGTCACAGATGTTTTTT.

In its sample, this clone was seen once. The chain uses TRBV3-1 (or the pseudogene TRBV3-2) and TRBJ2-1; no definite D call. Trimming cost V 5 bases and J 5 bases, with 13 bases left between them. Germline loops: CDR1 LGHDT, CDR2 YNNKEL (reference sequence). The CDR3 spans 14 residues. CDR3 region: CASSGRHAHNEQFF. In DNA form, the CDR3 reads TGTGCCAGCAGCGGAAGACACGCCCACAATGAGCAGTTCTTC.

The chain links TRBV13 to TRBJ2-1; 10 bases agree with TRBD2. This CDR3 has 20 residues. The J segment lost 6 bases and the V segment lost 5 bases, leaving 22 bases of the junction unmatched. Germline values: CDR1 PRHDT, CDR2 FYEKMQ (reference sequence). The CDR3 protein is CASSRWGRASGRNVGNEQFF. In nucleotides, the CDR3 is TGTGCCAGCAGCCGTTGGGGGAGGGCTAGCGGGAGAAATGTGGGCAATGAGCAGTTCTTC.

V usage is TRBV18 and J usage is TRBJ2-3; 11 nucleotides align to TRBD2. The trim removed 3 bases at V and 6 bases at J, leaving 2 bases unmatched. CDR1 KGHSH and CDR2 LQKENI come from the germline V gene. CDR3 length: 14 residues. CDR3 region: CASSPWTSGDTQYF. CDR3 DNA sequence: TGTGCCAGCTCACCCTGGACTAGCGGGGATACGCAGTATTTT.

The CDR3 reads CASSPGTGVTEAFF. The CDR3 DNA is TGCGCCAGCAGCCCCGGGACAGGGGTGACTGAAGCTTTCTTT. V usage is TRBV5-1 and J usage is TRBJ1-1; 10 nucleotides line up with TRBD1. After removal of 4 bases from V and 5 bases from J, the junction contained 5 bases not matched to a gene. CDR3 size: 14 residues. Germline CDR1 is SGHRS and CDR2 is YFSETQ.

The CDR3 bases are TGTGCCAGCAGCCGGACAGGGAGCCCGTCTGAGCAGTTCTTC. Translation: CASSRTGSPSEQFF. The chain links TRBV9 to TRBJ2-1, with 8 bases aligning to TRBD1. The germline V gene encodes CDR1 SGDLS and CDR2 YYNGEE. The V segment lost 4 bases and the J segment 9 bases; nucleotides outside the gene matches: 9. CDR3 length equals 14 residues.

V gene TRBV30 combines with J gene TRBJ1-5; D is uncertain. From germline, CDR1 is GTSNPN and CDR2 SVGIG (reference sequence). Trimming cost V 0 bases and J 1 base, with 7 bases left between them. This CDR3 has 14 amino acids. The CDR3 region has the DNA TGTGCCTGGAGTGTACTGGGCAGCAATCAGCCCCAGCATTTT. Translating gives CAWSVLGSNQPQHF.

V and J are TRBV28 and TRBJ1-1; D is undetermined. This CDR3 spans 13 amino acids. Germline assignment: CDR1 MDHEN and CDR2 SYDVKM. V shed 2 bases and J shed 2 bases, with 6 bases lying between them. The DNA for the CDR3 is TGTGCCAGCAGTTTAGTCAGAAACACTGAAGCTTTCTTT. Amino acids: CASSLVRNTEAFF.

The genes are TRBV7-2 and TRBJ2-3; the match to TRBD2 covers 8 bases. The CDR3 spans 18 residues. The germline CDR1 and CDR2 sequences are SGHTA and FQGNSA. The trim removed 1 base at V and 2 bases at J, leaving 11 bases unmatched. CDR3 amino acids: CASSLVAGGPLPTDTQYF. CDR3 sequence (DNA): TGTGCCAGCAGCTTAGTGGCGGGGGGCCCGCTTCCCACAGATACGCAGTATTTT.

This sequence joins TRBV27 and TRBJ1-5, with TRBD1 as a possible D gene (5 bases). The germline V gene encodes CDR1 MNHEY and CDR2 SMNVEV (reference sequence). The CDR3 is 13 amino acids. V was trimmed by 3 bases and J by 3 bases, leaving 6 bases between them. The CDR3 sequence is CASSLTDNQPQHF. CDR3 in DNA: TGTGCCAGCAGTTTGACAGACAATCAGCCCCAGCATTTT.

In nucleotides, the CDR3 is TGTGCCAGCTCACAAAACAGGGACGGGTGGGACACTGAAGCTTTCTTT. Protein product: CASSQNRDGWDTEAFF. This chain links TRBV18 with TRBJ1-1, with a possible D match to TRBD1 (6 bases). There are 16 residues in the CDR3. V shed 4 bases and J shed 3 bases, with 18 bases lying between them. CDR1 and CDR2 from the germline V gene are KGHSH and LQKENI.

The rearrangement links TRBV5-1 to TRBJ2-7; D is perhaps TRBD2 (7 bases). This CDR3 region has 15 residues. Per germline, CDR1 SGHRS and CDR2 YFSETQ. V was trimmed by 5 bases and J by 5 bases, leaving 20 bases between them. In DNA, the CDR3 is TGCGCCAGCAGGGTGGAAGGGGGGGCGATGGACGAGCAGTACTTC. Translated, it gives CASRVEGGAMDEQYF.

This clone has only a few counts. The chain is built from TRBV11-2 and TRBJ2-3, with D tentatively TRBD2 (6 bases). This CDR3 has 15 amino acids. The germline V gene has CDR1 SGHAT and CDR2 FQNNGV. Trimming stripped 4 bases from V and 6 bases from J, with 17 bases between. CDR3 sequence reads: CASSSGLHRRDTQYF. The CDR3 DNA sequence: TGTGCCAGCAGCTCGGGACTCCACCGCAGGGATACGCAGTATTTT.

The chain has TRBV2 and TRBJ1-2; D call uncertain. This CDR3 region has 10 residues. CDR1 is SNHLY and CDR2 is FYNNEI in the germline V gene. CDR3 protein: CANLNYGYTF. The DNA of the CDR3 is TGTGCGAACCTAAACTATGGCTACACCTTC.

CDR3 DNA sequence: TGTGCCAGCAGCGCAGCGTGGGATCAGCCCCAGCATTTT. It is translated as CASSAAWDQPQHF. J is TRBJ1-5 and V is TRBV7-3; D unresolved. Germline CDR1 reads SGHTA; CDR2 reads FQGTGA. Trimming took 5 bases from V and 5 from J, leaving 10 bases between them. This CDR3 has 13 amino acids.

The J gene is TRBJ1-1, the V gene TRBV24-1, with D possibly matching TRBD1 (5 bases). V shed 5 bases and J shed 6 bases, with 15 bases lying between them. Germline loops: CDR1 KGHDR, CDR2 SFDVKD. The CDR3 consists of 14 residues. CDR3 amino acids: CATSAPGNSPEAFF. The CDR3 nucleotides read TGTGCCACCAGTGCCCCAGGGAATAGCCCTGAAGCTTTCTTT.

This clone showed up just a few times. The chain uses TRBV18 and TRBJ1-1; weak D call: TRBD1 (6 bases). Germline V gene lookup returns CDR1 KGHSH and CDR2 LQKENI. This CDR3 region has 16 residues. Trimming removed 0 bases from V and 1 base from J, with 12 bases in between. CDR3 loop: CASSPPNRVGNTEAFF. CDR3 sequence (DNA): TGTGCCAGCTCACCACCTAACAGGGTTGGGAACACTGAAGCTTTCTTT.

The chain has TRBV2 and TRBJ1-3; TRBD1 matches 7 bases. The V gene's germline CDR1 is SNHLY and CDR2 FYNNEI. V shed 8 bases, J shed 0 bases, and the junction held 7 bases outside the gene matches. This CDR3 has 15 residues. Written as DNA, the CDR3 is TGTGCCAGCCACAGGGGCTGGAGCTCTGGAAACACCATATATTTT. Its protein is CASHRGWSSGNTIYF.

The chain is built from TRBV28 and TRBJ1-2; 10 nucleotides match TRBD1. The V and J ends lost 5 bases and 7 bases, in that order; junction bases with no gene match: 4. CDR3 length equals 13 residues. Per the germline V gene, CDR1 is MDHEN and CDR2 is SYDVKM. The CDR3 DNA reads as TGTGCCAGCAGTCCCGGGACAGGGGTTGGCTACACCTTC. Amino acids: CASSPGTGVGYTF.

This chain uses TRBV30 with TRBJ1-4; D may be TRBD1 (5 bases). Germline CDR1 reads GTSNPN; CDR2 reads SVGIG (reference sequence). V was cut by 2 bases and J by 3 bases, with 16 bases left in between. The CDR3 has 16 residues. This chain's CDR3 is CAWSTRGSWANEKLFF. In DNA, the CDR3 is TGTGCCTGGAGTACACGGGGGTCCTGGGCTAATGAAAAACTGTTTTTT.

The chain combines TRBV11-2 with TRBJ1-2; perhaps TRBD1 as D (5 bases). The CDR3 runs to 15 residues. The V gene lost 3 bases and the J gene lost 4 bases, with 15 bases spanning the gap. In germline, CDR1 is SGHAT, CDR2 FQNNGV. CDR3 coding DNA: TGTGCCAGCAGCTTCTCGCGCAGACAGACCTATGGCTACACCTTC. Protein sequence: CASSFSRRQTYGYTF. Full variable domain (rest looked up from reference TRBV11-2 and TRBJ1-2): EAGVAQSPRYKIIEKRQSVAFWCNPISGHATLYWYQQILGQGPKLLIQFQNNGVVDDSQLPKDRFSAERLKGVDSTLKIQPAKLEDSAVYLCASSFSRRQTYGYTFGSGTRLTVV.

This sequence joins TRBV7-9 and TRBJ2-5; 10 bases fit TRBD2. Germline V gene sequence: CDR1 SEHNR, CDR2 FQNEAQ (reference sequence). V dropped 4 bases and J dropped 2; count of bases not matched to a gene: 4. CDR3 length: 15 residues. CDR3 loop: CASSSSGGEQETQYF. The CDR3 DNA reads TGTGCCAGCAGCTCTAGCGGGGGAGAACAAGAGACCCAGTACTTC.

The chain is built from TRBV27 and TRBJ1-6; 9 bases line up with TRBD1. The CDR3 is made up of 15 amino acids. Germline V lookup: CDR1 MNHEY, CDR2 SMNVEV (reference sequence). V was clipped by 1 base and J by 10 bases; unmatched bases: 5. The CDR3 loop reads CASSLLTGGRSPLHF. DNA of the CDR3: TGTGCCAGCAGTTTATTAACAGGGGGCAGGTCACCCCTCCACTTT.

A single count supports this clone. The chain combines TRBV29-1 with TRBJ2-3; 7 nucleotides align to TRBD1. The CDR3 is 11 amino acids. The J segment lost 6 bases and the V segment lost 6 bases, leaving 3 bases of the junction unmatched. Germline V CDR1 and CDR2: SQVTM, ANQGSEA. The CDR3 protein is CSVGTADTQYF. CDR3 bases: TGCAGCGTAGGGACAGCCGATACGCAGTATTTT.